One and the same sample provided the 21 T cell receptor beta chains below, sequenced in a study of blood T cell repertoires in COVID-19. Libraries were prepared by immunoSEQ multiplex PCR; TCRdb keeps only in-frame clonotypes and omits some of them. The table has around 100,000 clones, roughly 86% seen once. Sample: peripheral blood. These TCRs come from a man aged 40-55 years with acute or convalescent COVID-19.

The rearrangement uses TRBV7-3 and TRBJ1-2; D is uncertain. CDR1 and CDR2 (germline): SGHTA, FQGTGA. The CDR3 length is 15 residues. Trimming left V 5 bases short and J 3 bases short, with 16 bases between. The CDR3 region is CASSPISGNDYGYTF. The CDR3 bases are TGTGCCAGCAGCCCCATCTCCGGGAATGACTATGGCTACACCTTC.

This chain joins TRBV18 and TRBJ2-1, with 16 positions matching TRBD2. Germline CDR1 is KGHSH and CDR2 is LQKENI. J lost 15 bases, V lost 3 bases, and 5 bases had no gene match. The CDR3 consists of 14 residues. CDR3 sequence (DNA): TGTGCCAGCTCACCGTCGGGACTAGCGGGGGGGGCGTTCTTC. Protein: CASSPSGLAGGAFF.

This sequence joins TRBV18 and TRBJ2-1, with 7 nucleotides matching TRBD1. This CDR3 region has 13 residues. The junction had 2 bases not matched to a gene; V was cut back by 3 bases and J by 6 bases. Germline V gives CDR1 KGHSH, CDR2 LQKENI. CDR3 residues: CASSPTGSNEQFF. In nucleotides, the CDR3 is TGTGCCAGCTCACCGACAGGGTCCAATGAGCAGTTCTTC.

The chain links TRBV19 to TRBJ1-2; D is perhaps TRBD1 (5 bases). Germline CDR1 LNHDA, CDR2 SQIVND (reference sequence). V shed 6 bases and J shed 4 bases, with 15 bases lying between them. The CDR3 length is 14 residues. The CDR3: CASRTPLDSYGYTF. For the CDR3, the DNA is TGTGCCAGTAGGACACCTTTAGACAGCTATGGCTACACCTTC.

Written as DNA, the CDR3 is TGTGCCTGGAGCCCGGGACAGGGTTTCGGAGAGACCCAGTACTTC. Residues: CAWSPGQGFGETQYF. The chain recombines TRBV30 with TRBJ2-5; 9 nucleotides line up with TRBD1. Trimming took 3 bases from V and 4 from J; bases not matched to a gene: 9. The CDR3 contains 15 residues. The germline V gene has CDR1 GTSNPN and CDR2 SVGIG (reference sequence). The full variable domain, rest sourced from reference TRBV30 and TRBJ2-5, is SQTIHQWPATLVQPVGSPLSLECTVEGTSNPNLYWYRQAAGRGLQLLFYSVGIGQISSEVPQNLSASRPQDRQFILSSKKLLLSDSGFYLCAWSPGQGFGETQYFGPGTRLLVL.

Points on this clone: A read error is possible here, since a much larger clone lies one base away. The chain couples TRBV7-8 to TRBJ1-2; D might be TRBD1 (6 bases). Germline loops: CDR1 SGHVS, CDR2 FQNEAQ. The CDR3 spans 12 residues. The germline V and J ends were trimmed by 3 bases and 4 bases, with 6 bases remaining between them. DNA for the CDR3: TGTGCCAGCAGCTTGGACAGCTATGGCTACACCTTC. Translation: CASSLDSYGYTF.

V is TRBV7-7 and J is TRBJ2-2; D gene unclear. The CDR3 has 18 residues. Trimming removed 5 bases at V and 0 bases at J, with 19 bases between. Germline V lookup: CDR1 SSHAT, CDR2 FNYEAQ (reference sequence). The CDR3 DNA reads TGTGCCAGCAGCCCCTACACCGGTAGACAAGCGAACACCGGGGAGCTGTTTTTT. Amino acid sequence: CASSPYTGRQANTGELFF.

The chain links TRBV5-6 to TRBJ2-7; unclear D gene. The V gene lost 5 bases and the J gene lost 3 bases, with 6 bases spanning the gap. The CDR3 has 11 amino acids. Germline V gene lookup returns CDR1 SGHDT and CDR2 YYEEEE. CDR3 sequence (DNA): TGTGCCAGCAGTTGGAGCTACGAGCAGTACTTC. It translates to CASSWSYEQYF.

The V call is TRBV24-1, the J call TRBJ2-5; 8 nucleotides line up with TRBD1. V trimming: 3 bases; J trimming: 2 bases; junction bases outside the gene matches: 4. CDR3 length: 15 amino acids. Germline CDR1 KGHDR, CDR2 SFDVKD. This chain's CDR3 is CATSDHGTGQETQYF. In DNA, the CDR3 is TGTGCCACCAGTGATCACGGGACAGGTCAAGAGACCCAGTACTTC.

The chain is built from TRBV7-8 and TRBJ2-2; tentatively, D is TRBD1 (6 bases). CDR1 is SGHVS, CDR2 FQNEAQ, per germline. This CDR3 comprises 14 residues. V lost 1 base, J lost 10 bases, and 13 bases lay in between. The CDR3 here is CASSLGNTGMELFF. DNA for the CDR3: TGTGCCAGCAGCTTAGGGAATACAGGGATGGAGCTGTTTTTT. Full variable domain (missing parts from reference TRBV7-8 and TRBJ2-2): GAGVSQSPRYKVAKRGQDVALRCDPISGHVSLFWYQQALGQGPEFLTYFQNEAQLDKSGLPSDRFFAERPEGSVSTLKIQRTQQEDSAVYLCASSLGNTGMELFFGEGSRLTVL.

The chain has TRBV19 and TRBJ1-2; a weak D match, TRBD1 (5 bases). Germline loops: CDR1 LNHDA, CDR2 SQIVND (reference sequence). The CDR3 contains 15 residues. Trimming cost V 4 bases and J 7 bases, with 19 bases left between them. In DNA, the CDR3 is TGTGCCAGTAGTAAAGACAGCGGGGCTCTTAGTGGCTACACCTTC. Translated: CASSKDSGALSGYTF. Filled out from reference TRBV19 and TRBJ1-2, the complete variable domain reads DGGITQSPKYLFRKEGQNVTLSCEQNLNHDAMYWYRQDPGQGLRLIYYSQIVNDFQKGDIAEGYSVSREKKESFPLTVTSAQKNPTAFYLCASSKDSGALSGYTFGSGTRLTVV.

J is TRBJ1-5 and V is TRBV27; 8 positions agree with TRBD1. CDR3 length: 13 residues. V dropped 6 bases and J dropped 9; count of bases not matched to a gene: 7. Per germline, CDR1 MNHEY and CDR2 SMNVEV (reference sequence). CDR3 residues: CASSAGGGGPQHF. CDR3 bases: TGTGCCAGCAGCGCAGGGGGCGGGGGGCCCCAGCATTTT.

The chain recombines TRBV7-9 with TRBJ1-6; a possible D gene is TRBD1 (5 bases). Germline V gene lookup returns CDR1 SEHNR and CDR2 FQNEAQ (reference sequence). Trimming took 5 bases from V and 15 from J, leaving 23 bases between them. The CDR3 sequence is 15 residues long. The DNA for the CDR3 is TGTGCCAGCAGCATATCGGGACTCCCGGATTCGGGCCTCCACTTT. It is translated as CASSISGLPDSGLHF.

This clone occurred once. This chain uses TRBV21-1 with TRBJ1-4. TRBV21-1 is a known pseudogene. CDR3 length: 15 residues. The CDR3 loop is CASSKDPDRGEKLFF. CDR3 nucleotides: TGTGCCAGCAGCAAAGACCCGGACCGGGGTGAAAAACTGTTTTTT.

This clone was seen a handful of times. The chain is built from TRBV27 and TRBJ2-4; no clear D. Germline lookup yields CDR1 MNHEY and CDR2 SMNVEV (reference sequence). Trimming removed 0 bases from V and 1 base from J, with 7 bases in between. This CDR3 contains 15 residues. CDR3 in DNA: TGTGCCAGCAGTTTATCAAGCGCGGCCAAAAACATTCAGTACTTC. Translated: CASSLSSAAKNIQYF.

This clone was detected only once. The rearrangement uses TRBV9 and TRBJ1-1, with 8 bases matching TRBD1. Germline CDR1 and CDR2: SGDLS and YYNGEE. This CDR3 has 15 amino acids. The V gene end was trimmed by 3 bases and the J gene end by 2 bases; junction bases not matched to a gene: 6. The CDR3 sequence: CASSEGTGQNTEAFF. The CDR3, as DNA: TGTGCCAGCAGCGAGGGGACAGGACAAAACACTGAAGCTTTCTTT. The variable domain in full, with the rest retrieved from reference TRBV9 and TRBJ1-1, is DSGVTQTPKHLITATGQRVTLRCSPRSGDLSVYWYQQSLDQGLQFLIQYYNGEERAKGNILERFSAQQFPDLHSELNLSSLELGDSALYFCASSEGTGQNTEAFFGQGTRLTVV.

Here the CDR3 DNA reads TGTGCCAGCACTGAGACAGGGCCCCAGGGGACCCAGTACTTC. Protein product: CASTETGPQGTQYF. J is TRBJ2-5 and V is TRBV2; 7 bases fit TRBD1. Germline CDR1 is SNHLY and CDR2 is FYNNEI. The CDR3 is made up of 14 amino acids. V lost 7 bases and J lost 7; bases outside the gene matches: 12.

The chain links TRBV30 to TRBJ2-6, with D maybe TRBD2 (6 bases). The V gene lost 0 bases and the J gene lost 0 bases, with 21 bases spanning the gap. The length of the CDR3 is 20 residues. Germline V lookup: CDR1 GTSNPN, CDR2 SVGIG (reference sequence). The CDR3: CAWSVLLVGGDSSGANVLTF. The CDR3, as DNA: TGTGCCTGGAGTGTACTTCTTGTGGGAGGAGATAGCTCTGGGGCCAACGTCCTGACTTTC.

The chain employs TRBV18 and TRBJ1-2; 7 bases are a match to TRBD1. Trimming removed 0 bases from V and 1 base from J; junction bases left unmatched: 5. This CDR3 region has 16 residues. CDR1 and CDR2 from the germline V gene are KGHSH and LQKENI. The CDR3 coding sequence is TGTGCCAGCTCACCACCGGGACAGCCTGGTAACTATGGCTACACCTTC. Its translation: CASSPPGQPGNYGYTF.

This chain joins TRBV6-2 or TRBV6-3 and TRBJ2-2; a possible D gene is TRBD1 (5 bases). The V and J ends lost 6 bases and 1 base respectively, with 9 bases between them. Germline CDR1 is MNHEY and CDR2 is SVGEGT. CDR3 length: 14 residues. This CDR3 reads CASSLQVNTGELFF. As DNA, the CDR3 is TGTGCCAGCAGCCTACAGGTGAACACCGGGGAGCTGTTTTTT.

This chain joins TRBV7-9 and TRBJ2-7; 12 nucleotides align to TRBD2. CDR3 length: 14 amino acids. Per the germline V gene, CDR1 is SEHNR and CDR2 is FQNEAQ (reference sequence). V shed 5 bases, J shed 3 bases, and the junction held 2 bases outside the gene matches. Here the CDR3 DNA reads TGTGCCAGCAGCGGGGGACTAGCGGGCTACGAGCAGTACTTC. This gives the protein CASSGGLAGYEQYF.